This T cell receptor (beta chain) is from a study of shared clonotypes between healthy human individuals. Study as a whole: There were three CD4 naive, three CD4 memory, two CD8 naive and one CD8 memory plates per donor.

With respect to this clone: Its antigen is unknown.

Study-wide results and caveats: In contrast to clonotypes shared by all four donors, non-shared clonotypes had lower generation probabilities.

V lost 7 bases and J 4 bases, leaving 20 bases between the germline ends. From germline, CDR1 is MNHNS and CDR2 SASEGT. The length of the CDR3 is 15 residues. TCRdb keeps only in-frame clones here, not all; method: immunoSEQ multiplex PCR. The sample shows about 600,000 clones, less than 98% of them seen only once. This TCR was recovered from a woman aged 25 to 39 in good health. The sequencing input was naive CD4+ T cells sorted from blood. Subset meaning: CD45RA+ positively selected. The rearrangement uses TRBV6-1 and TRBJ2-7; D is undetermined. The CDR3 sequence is CASTSLVSSDYEQYF. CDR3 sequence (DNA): TGTGCCAGCACCTCCTTGGTTAGTAGTGATTACGAGCAGTACTTC.